The present T cell receptor (beta chain) was sequenced within a study of shared clonotypes between healthy human individuals. The wider study: The donor group consisted of a couple of women and a few men, aged 18 to 49. Study-level results: Sequencing of the sorted subsets was shown by rarefaction to be incomplete despite large depth.

To note about this clone: Its antigen is undetermined.

Generated by immunoSEQ multiplex PCR, the TCRdb table keeps only in-frame clones and is missing some. This repertoire shows more than 2,000,000 clones, approximately 95% found once; its top ten account for 0.35% to 0.45%. Sequenced material: naive CD4+ T cells from PBMCs. Regarding subset: CD45RA+ positively selected. The receptor's source is a man between 18 and 29 years old in good health. Some clones in this sample may be carry-over from other donors' samples.

The CDR3 sequence is CASSLGGMPGGEQFF. DNA for the CDR3: TGTGCCAGCAGCTTAGGCGGAATGCCGGGGGGTGAGCAGTTCTTC. The chain has TRBV13 and TRBJ2-1, with 7 bases aligning to TRBD2. Trimming took 0 bases from V and 9 from J; bases not matched to a gene: 8. The CDR3 runs to 15 residues. Looked up from germline, CDR1 is PRHDT and CDR2 is FYEKMQ (reference sequence).